Below are 9 T cell receptor beta chains sequenced from a single sample in a study of human T cells and chemical hapten exposure (dated by TCRdb to the early 2020s). Library preparation employed RACE. The sample was run on a NextSeq 500. TCRdb reran the public reads through fastp at Q25 and MiXCR, keeping productive beta chains. Rows are combined by CDR3 protein, so each entry shows the most common genes and DNA. The table for this sample lists some 32,000 distinct CDR3 sequences; 5.8% of them were counted only once. The top ten hold around 5.7% of the sample. Taken with the paper, the label for time point translates to: patch test 3, about 24 weeks after DPC sensitization. Sample treatment or condition, as interpreted from the label and publication: therapeutic diphenylcyclopropenone sensitization with weekly scalp DPC. The source was whole blood, collected in connection with sensitization to the hapten diphenylcyclopropenone (DPC). These receptors came from a man between 25 and 39 years old with alopecia areata. Some clones in this sample may be carry-over from other donors' samples.

The sample holds many counts of this clonotype. This rearrangement joins TRBV11-3 to TRBJ2-3; no definite D call. This CDR3 comprises 12 residues. Germline assignment: CDR1 SGHNT and CDR2 YENEEA. The V and J ends lost 0 bases and 4 bases respectively, with 2 bases between them. The DNA for the CDR3 is TGTGCCAGCAGCTTAGATGCAGATACGCAGTATTTT. Amino acids: CASSLDADTQYF.

This clonotype was detected many times. This rearrangement joins TRBV20-1 to TRBJ2-1; D call uncertain. V was trimmed by 6 bases and J by 8 bases, leaving 17 bases between them. This CDR3 comprises 13 residues. Germline assignment: CDR1 DFQATT and CDR2 SNEGSKA (reference sequence). Here the CDR3 DNA reads TGCAGTGCCACTAAAGGGAATACGGATGAGCAGTTCTTC. Translating it yields CSATKGNTDEQFF.

This clonotype was recorded at least ten times. J is TRBJ2-5 and V is TRBV29-1; D may be TRBD1 (6 bases). Between the trimmed V and J ends, which lost 7 bases and 1 base, there was a span of 7 bases. The CDR3 is made up of 11 amino acids. CDR1 and CDR2 from the germline V gene are SQVTM and ANQGSEA. CDR3 residues: CSEGVQETQYF. The CDR3 coding sequence is TGCAGCGAGGGGGTCCAAGAGACCCAGTACTTC.

This clonotype appeared many times. CDR3 coding DNA: TGTGCCAGCAGCGTAGAACTAAGGAATGAGCAGTTCTTC. This codes for CASSVELRNEQFF. V is TRBV9 and J is TRBJ2-1; D call uncertain. Trimming shortened V by 0 bases and J by 7 bases, and 8 bases separated the two germline ends. The CDR3 covers 13 residues. Germline values: CDR1 SGDLS, CDR2 YYNGEE.

This clonotype was detected ten times or more. The V call is TRBV18, the J call TRBJ2-7, with D uncertain. V shed 2 bases and J shed 3 bases, with 14 bases lying between them. This CDR3 has 15 amino acids. Germline loops: CDR1 KGHSH, CDR2 LQKENI. DNA of the CDR3: TGTGCCAGCTCACCATTCGATGGCGGCTACTACGAGCAGTACTTC. Protein: CASSPFDGGYYEQYF.

At least ten counts were recorded for this clonotype. The V call is TRBV6-6, the J call TRBJ1-2; 7 nucleotides match TRBD1. Germline CDR1 reads MNHNY; CDR2 reads SVGAGI (reference sequence). The CDR3 is 12 amino acids. Trimming took 8 bases from V and 6 from J; bases not matched to a gene: 6. The CDR3 spells CASWQGGHGYTF. Written as DNA, the CDR3 is TGTGCCAGCTGGCAGGGGGGTCATGGCTACACCTTC.

This clonotype has a count of ten or more. V is TRBV27 and J is TRBJ2-1; D might be TRBD1 or TRBD2, each matching 5 bases. Trimming removed 5 bases from V and 5 bases from J, with 16 bases in between. CDR3 length: 15 amino acids. Germline CDR1 and CDR2: MNHEY and SMNVEV (reference sequence). The CDR3, as DNA: TGTGCCAGCAGTCCCACGCCGGGGCCGAACAATGAGCAGTTCTTC. Amino acid sequence: CASSPTPGPNNEQFF.

Concerning this clonotype: A much larger clone lies one base from this, so it may be a read error. The chain links TRBV19 to TRBJ2-2; D is possibly TRBD1 or TRBD2 (5 bases each). CDR1 is LNHDA, CDR2 SQIVND, per germline (reference sequence). This CDR3 has 14 amino acids. CDR3 loop: CASSQGDDTGELIF. The CDR3 nucleotides are TGTGCCAGTTCTCAGGGAGATGACACCGGGGAGCTGATTTTT.

This rearrangement joins TRBV6-5 to TRBJ1-2; TRBD1 is a possible D gene (5 bases). V was shortened by 6 bases and J by 8 bases, with 16 bases between the two germline ends. This CDR3 spans 13 amino acids. Germline values: CDR1 MNHEY, CDR2 SVGAGI. The CDR3 here is CASSLQGAWGYTF. The CDR3 coding sequence is TGTGCCAGCAGCCTGCAAGGGGCTTGGGGCTACACCTTC.